This is a list of T cell receptor beta chains from one sample in a study of T cells expressing NK-cell markers. No DNA is given; TCRdb re-called the 5' RACE reads and lists each CDR3 protein once. The sample features some 110,000 distinct CDR3 sequences, with about 18% in its top ten. What was sequenced was blood T cells: a sorted CD56 or NKG2C T cell subset, CD4+ or CD8+ T cells, or bulk PBMC T cells (not recorded which). These receptors were taken from a woman between 18 and 69 years old in good health. Each CDR3 is given with its conserved first and last residue. Fields, in order: J gene, V gene, CDR3 length, CDR3 protein.

j_gene: TRBJ2-7
v_gene: TRBV7-9
len: 15
CDR3aa: CASSSFGQGQYEQYF

j_gene: TRBJ2-4
v_gene: TRBV24-1
len: 15
CDR3aa: CATSAPGDREDIQYF

j_gene: TRBJ2-1
v_gene: TRBV19
len: 12
CDR3aa: CASSNGYNEQFF

j_gene: TRBJ1-1
v_gene: TRBV5-1
len: 11
CDR3aa: CASRTTTEAFF

j_gene: TRBJ2-1
v_gene: TRBV9
len: 16
CDR3aa: CASSGRQGSVYNEQFF

j_gene: TRBJ1-2
v_gene: TRBV6-1
len: 15
CDR3aa: CASSTASGGDYGYTF

j_gene: TRBJ1-1
v_gene: TRBV4-3
len: 15
CDR3aa: CASSQGLGDATEAFF

j_gene: TRBJ1-3
v_gene: TRBV9
len: 14
CDR3aa: CASSQGDSGNTIYF

j_gene: TRBJ2-2
v_gene: TRBV5-6
len: 15
CDR3aa: CASSQGSGTGLPLFF

j_gene: TRBJ1-1
v_gene: TRBV20-1
len: 14
CDR3aa: CSARPRNWNTEAFF

j_gene: TRBJ2-1
v_gene: TRBV7-9
len: 16
CDR3aa: CASSPPERGGVNEQFF

j_gene: TRBJ1-1
v_gene: TRBV11-2
len: 13
CDR3aa: CASSTSFGTEAFF

j_gene: TRBJ1-5
v_gene: TRBV4-1
len: 14
CDR3aa: CASSQPDRDQPQHF

j_gene: TRBJ2-2
v_gene: TRBV11-1
len: 15
CDR3aa: CASSLEVSGTGELFF

j_gene: TRBJ2-1
v_gene: TRBV7-6
len: 16
CDR3aa: CASSQSIGGVFGEQFF

j_gene: TRBJ2-3
v_gene: TRBV12-3/TRBV12-4
len: 18
CDR3aa: CASSFPLGVAGFTDTQYF

j_gene: TRBJ2-3
v_gene: TRBV5-5
len: 18
CDR3aa: CASSLKTEIYVGTDTQYF

j_gene: TRBJ1-1
v_gene: TRBV12-3/TRBV12-4
len: 16
CDR3aa: CASSFLDMVMNTEAFF

j_gene: TRBJ2-2
v_gene: TRBV28
len: 17
CDR3aa: CASSLVAGGLGTGELFF

j_gene: TRBJ1-2
v_gene: TRBV20-1
len: 14
CDR3aa: CSASAGVQYYGYTF

j_gene: TRBJ1-6
v_gene: TRBV5-1
len: 15
CDR3aa: CASSLEQGYRSPLHF

j_gene: TRBJ2-1
v_gene: TRBV9
len: 18
CDR3aa: CASSPVGAQTSPEDEQFF

j_gene: TRBJ2-3
v_gene: TRBV7-8
len: 16
CDR3aa: CASSCPRTVSTDTQYF

j_gene: TRBJ1-6
v_gene: TRBV9
len: 14
CDR3aa: CASREGGLSSPLHF

j_gene: TRBJ2-1
v_gene: TRBV14
len: 15
CDR3aa: CASSADSFPDNEQFF

j_gene: TRBJ2-1
v_gene: TRBV27
len: 14
CDR3aa: CASGLSGDYNEQFF

j_gene: TRBJ1-1
v_gene: TRBV5-6
len: 12
CDR3aa: CASSFERTEAFF

j_gene: TRBJ2-1
v_gene: TRBV6-5
len: 16
CDR3aa: CASSYSERSSYNEQFF

j_gene: TRBJ2-3
v_gene: TRBV12-3/TRBV12-4
len: 18
CDR3aa: CASSFGLGTSVFTDTQYF

j_gene: TRBJ2-1
v_gene: TRBV28
len: 15
CDR3aa: CASSPRLAGYNEQFF

j_gene: TRBJ2-3
v_gene: TRBV19
len: 16
CDR3aa: CASSALARAIWGTQYF

j_gene: TRBJ2-7
v_gene: TRBV19
len: 15
CDR3aa: CASSLGLLSRYEQYF

j_gene: TRBJ2-5
v_gene: TRBV12-3/TRBV12-4
len: 16
CDR3aa: CASSVWGPLDQETQYF

j_gene: TRBJ2-1
v_gene: TRBV27
len: 15
CDR3aa: CASSLFSGGYNEQFF

j_gene: TRBJ2-7
v_gene: TRBV9
len: 16
CDR3aa: CASSTSTSGSSYEQYF

j_gene: TRBJ2-1
v_gene: TRBV20-1
len: 13
CDR3aa: CSARAATYNEQFF

j_gene: TRBJ2-3
v_gene: TRBV15
len: 16
CDR3aa: CATSPGLTQGPDTQYF

j_gene: TRBJ2-7
v_gene: TRBV6-2/TRBV6-3
len: 15
CDR3aa: CASSYSLAGDYEQYF

j_gene: TRBJ2-7
v_gene: TRBV20-1
len: 13
CDR3aa: CSALAGGPYEQYF

j_gene: TRBJ2-2
v_gene: TRBV6-2/TRBV6-3
len: 14
CDR3aa: CASSYGQYTGELFF

j_gene: TRBJ2-7
v_gene: TRBV12-3/TRBV12-4
len: 14
CDR3aa: CASSWAGGNYEQYF

j_gene: TRBJ2-3
v_gene: TRBV9
len: 14
CDR3aa: CASSEGRGTDTQYF

j_gene: TRBJ2-2
v_gene: TRBV12-3/TRBV12-4
len: 15
CDR3aa: CASAEHPLNTGELFF

j_gene: TRBJ2-3
v_gene: TRBV11-1
len: 18
CDR3aa: CASSSPRTSGRMADTQYF

j_gene: TRBJ1-1
v_gene: TRBV19
len: 12
CDR3aa: CAGRDRNTEAFF

j_gene: TRBJ2-1
v_gene: TRBV19
len: 14
CDR3aa: CATGTSGGYYEQFF

j_gene: TRBJ2-3
v_gene: TRBV7-7
len: 12
CDR3aa: CASSQGTDTQYF

j_gene: TRBJ2-7
v_gene: TRBV7-6
len: 14
CDR3aa: CASSLGTGGHEQYF

j_gene: TRBJ2-7
v_gene: TRBV4-3
len: 17
CDR3aa: CASSQDPSASYSYEQYF

j_gene: TRBJ2-7
v_gene: TRBV12-3/TRBV12-4
len: 14
CDR3aa: CASSPGGAGYEQYF

j_gene: TRBJ2-1
v_gene: TRBV29-1
len: 14
CDR3aa: CSVEGLAATNEQFF

j_gene: TRBJ2-3
v_gene: TRBV6-5
len: 17
CDR3aa: CASSYTDRGVSTDTQYF

j_gene: TRBJ1-4
v_gene: TRBV4-3
len: 15
CDR3aa: CASSLRQGTNEKLFF

j_gene: TRBJ1-1
v_gene: TRBV6-5
len: 14
CDR3aa: CASSYAGLNTEAFF

j_gene: TRBJ1-2
v_gene: TRBV9
len: 16
CDR3aa: CASSVVVGAQVDGYTF

j_gene: TRBJ2-2
v_gene: TRBV12-3/TRBV12-4
len: 13
CDR3aa: CAQVKQGTGELFF

j_gene: TRBJ2-1
v_gene: TRBV20-1
len: 14
CDR3aa: CSARAASGSNEQFF

j_gene: TRBJ2-1
v_gene: TRBV11-3
len: 12
CDR3aa: CASSAGGPEQFF

j_gene: TRBJ1-2
v_gene: TRBV4-2
len: 15
CDR3aa: CASSQGEEGGYGYTF